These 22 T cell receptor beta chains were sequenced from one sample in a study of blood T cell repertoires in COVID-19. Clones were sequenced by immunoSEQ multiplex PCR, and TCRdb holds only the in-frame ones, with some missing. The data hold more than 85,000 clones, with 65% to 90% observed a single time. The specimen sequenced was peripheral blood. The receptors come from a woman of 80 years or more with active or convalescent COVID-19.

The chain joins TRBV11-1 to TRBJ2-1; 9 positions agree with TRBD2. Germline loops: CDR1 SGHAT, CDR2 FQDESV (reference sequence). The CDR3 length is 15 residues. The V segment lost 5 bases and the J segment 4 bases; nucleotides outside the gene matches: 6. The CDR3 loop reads CASSNGLARYNEQFF. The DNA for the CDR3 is TGTGCCAGCAGCAACGGACTAGCGAGGTACAATGAGCAGTTCTTC.

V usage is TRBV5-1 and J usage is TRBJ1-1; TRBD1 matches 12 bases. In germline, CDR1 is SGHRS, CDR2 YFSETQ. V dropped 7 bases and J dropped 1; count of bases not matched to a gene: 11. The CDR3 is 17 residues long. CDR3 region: CASGRTGQGAGNTEAFF. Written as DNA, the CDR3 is TGCGCCAGCGGAAGGACGGGACAGGGGGCCGGGAACACTGAAGCTTTCTTT.

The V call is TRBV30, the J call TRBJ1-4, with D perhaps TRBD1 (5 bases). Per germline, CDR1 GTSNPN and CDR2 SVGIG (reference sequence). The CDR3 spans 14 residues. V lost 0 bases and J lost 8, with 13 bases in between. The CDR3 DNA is TGTGCCTGGAGTGTATCGGTGGGGCTCGAAAAACTGTTTTTT. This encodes CAWSVSVGLEKLFF.

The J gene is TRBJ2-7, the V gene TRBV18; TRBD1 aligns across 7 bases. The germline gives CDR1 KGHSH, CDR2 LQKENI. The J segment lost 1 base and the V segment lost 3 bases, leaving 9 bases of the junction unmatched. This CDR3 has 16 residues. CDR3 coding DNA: TGTGCCAGCTCACCGGCGGCCCACAGGGGATCCTACGAGCAGTACTTC. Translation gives CASSPAAHRGSYEQYF.

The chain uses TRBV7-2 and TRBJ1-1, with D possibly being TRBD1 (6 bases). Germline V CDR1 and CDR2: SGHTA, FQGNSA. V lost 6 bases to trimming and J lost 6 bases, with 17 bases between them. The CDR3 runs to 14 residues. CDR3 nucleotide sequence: TGTGCCAGCAGGGGGGGGACAAAATTCTCTGAAGCTTTCTTT. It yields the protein CASRGGTKFSEAFF. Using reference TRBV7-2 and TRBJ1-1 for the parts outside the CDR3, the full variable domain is GAGVSQSPSNKVTEKGKDVELRCDPISGHTALYWYRQSLGQGLEFLIYFQGNSAPDKSGLPSDRFSAERTGGSVSTLTIQRTQQEDSAVYLCASRGGTKFSEAFFGQGTRLTVV.

CDR3 sequence: CASSVGPGEQGVGQPQHF. CDR3 in DNA: TGTGCCAGCAGCGTAGGCCCGGGTGAACAGGGAGTTGGTCAGCCCCAGCATTTT. The chain carries TRBV9 and TRBJ1-5, with D possibly TRBD1 on 6 matching bases. The CDR3 is 18 amino acids. Trimming took 0 bases from V and 6 from J, leaving 22 bases between them. Germline CDR1 SGDLS, CDR2 YYNGEE. Supplemented by reference TRBV9 and TRBJ1-5, the full variable domain reads DSGVTQTPKHLITATGQRVTLRCSPRSGDLSVYWYQQSLDQGLQFLIQYYNGEERAKGNILERFSAQQFPDLHSELNLSSLELGDSALYFCASSVGPGEQGVGQPQHFGDGTRLSIL.

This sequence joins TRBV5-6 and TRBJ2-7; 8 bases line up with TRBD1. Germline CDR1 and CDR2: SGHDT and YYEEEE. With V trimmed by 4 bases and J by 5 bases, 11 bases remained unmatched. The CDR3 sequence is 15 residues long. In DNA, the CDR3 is TGTGCCAGCAGCAACACCGGGACAGGACGTAACGAGCAGTACTTC. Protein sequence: CASSNTGTGRNEQYF. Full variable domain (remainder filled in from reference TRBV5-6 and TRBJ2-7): DAGVTQSPTHLIKTRGQQVTLRCSPKSGHDTVSWYQQALGQGPQFIFQYYEEEERQRGNFPDRFSGHQFPNYSSELNVNALLLGDSALYLCASSNTGTGRNEQYFGPGTRLTVT.

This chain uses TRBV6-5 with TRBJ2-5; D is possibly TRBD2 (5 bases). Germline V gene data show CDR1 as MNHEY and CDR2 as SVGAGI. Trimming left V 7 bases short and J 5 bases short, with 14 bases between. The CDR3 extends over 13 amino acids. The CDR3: CASMRALGETQYF. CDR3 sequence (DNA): TGTGCCAGCATGAGGGCTTTAGGGGAGACCCAGTACTTC.

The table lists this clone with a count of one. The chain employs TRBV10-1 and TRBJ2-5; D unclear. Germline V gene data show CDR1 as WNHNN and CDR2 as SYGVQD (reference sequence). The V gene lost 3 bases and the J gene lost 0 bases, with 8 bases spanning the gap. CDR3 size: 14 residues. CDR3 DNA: TGCGCCAGCAGTGAAGAACAGTACCAAGAGACCCAGTACTTC. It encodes CASSEEQYQETQYF.

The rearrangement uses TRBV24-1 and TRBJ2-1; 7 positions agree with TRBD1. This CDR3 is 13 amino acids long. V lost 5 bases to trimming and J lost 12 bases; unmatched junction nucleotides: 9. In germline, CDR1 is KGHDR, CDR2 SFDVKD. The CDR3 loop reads CATSGRTGTGQFF. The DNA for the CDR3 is TGTGCCACCAGTGGCAGGACAGGAACTGGGCAGTTCTTC.

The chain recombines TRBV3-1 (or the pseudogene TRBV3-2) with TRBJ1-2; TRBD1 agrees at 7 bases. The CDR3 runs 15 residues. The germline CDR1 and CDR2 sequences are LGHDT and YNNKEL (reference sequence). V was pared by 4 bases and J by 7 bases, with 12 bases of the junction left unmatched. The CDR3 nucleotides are TGTGCCAGCAGCCGAAGGGACAGCCAAAGGAGTGGCTACACCTTC. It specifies CASSRRDSQRSGYTF.

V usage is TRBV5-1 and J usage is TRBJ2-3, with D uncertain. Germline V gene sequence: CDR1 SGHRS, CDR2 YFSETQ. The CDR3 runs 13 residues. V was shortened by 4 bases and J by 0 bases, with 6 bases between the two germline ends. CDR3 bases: TGCGCCAGCAGCGGGCAGAGCACAGATACGCAGTATTTT. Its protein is CASSGQSTDTQYF. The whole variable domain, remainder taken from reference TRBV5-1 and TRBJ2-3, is KAGVTQTPRYLIKTRGQQVTLSCSPISGHRSVSWYQQTPGQGLQFLFEYFSETQRNKGNFPGRFSGRQFSNSRSEMNVSTLELGDSALYLCASSGQSTDTQYFGPGTRLTVL.

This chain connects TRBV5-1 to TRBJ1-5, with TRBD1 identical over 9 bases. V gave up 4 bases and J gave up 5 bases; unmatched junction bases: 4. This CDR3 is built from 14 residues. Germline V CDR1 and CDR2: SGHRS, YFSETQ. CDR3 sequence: CASSPGQGYQPQHF. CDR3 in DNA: TGCGCCAGCAGCCCGGGACAGGGCTATCAGCCCCAGCATTTT. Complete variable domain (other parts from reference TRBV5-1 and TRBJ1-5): KAGVTQTPRYLIKTRGQQVTLSCSPISGHRSVSWYQQTPGQGLQFLFEYFSETQRNKGNFPGRFSGRQFSNSRSEMNVSTLELGDSALYLCASSPGQGYQPQHFGDGTRLSIL.

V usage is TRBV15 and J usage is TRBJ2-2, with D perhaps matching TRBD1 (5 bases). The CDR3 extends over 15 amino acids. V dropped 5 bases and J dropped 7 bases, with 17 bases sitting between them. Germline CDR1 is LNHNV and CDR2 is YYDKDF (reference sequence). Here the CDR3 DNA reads TGTGCCACCAGCGGGTCCCGAATTAGGGGCGGGGAGCTGTTTTTT. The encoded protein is CATSGSRIRGGELFF.

In DNA form, the CDR3 reads TGCGCCAGCAGCCCCGGACTAGCGGGAGGGCCGAGAGATACGCAGTATTTT. Its protein product is CASSPGLAGGPRDTQYF. This chain uses TRBV5-1 with TRBJ2-3, with 15 positions matching TRBD2. J gave up 5 bases and V 4 bases, and 8 bases lay outside the gene matches. This CDR3 has 17 residues. Germline V gives CDR1 SGHRS, CDR2 YFSETQ.

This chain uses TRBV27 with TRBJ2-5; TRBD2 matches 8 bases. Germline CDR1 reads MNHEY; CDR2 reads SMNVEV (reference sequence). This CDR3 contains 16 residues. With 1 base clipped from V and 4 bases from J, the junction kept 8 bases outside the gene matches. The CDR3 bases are TGTGCCAGCAGTTTATTCGGGACTAGATCTACAGAGACCCAGTACTTC. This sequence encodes CASSLFGTRSTETQYF.

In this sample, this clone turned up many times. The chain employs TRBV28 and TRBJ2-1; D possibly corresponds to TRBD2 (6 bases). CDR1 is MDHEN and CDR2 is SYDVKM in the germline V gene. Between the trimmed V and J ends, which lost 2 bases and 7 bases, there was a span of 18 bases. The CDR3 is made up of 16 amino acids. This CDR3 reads CASSLMGNGGSNEQFF. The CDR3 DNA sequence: TGTGCCAGCAGTTTAATGGGCAATGGGGGGTCAAATGAGCAGTTCTTC. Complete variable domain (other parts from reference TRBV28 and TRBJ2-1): DVKVTQSSRYLVKRTGEKVFLECVQDMDHENMFWYRQDPGLGLRLIYFSYDVKMKEKGDIPEGYSVSREKKERFSLILESASTNQTSMYLCASSLMGNGGSNEQFFGPGTRLTVL.

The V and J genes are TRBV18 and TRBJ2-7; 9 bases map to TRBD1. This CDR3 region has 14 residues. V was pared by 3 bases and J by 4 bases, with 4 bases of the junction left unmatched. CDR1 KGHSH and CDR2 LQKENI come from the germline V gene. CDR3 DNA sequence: TGTGCCAGCTCACCGGGACAGGGTGCGTACGAGCAGTACTTC. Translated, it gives CASSPGQGAYEQYF.

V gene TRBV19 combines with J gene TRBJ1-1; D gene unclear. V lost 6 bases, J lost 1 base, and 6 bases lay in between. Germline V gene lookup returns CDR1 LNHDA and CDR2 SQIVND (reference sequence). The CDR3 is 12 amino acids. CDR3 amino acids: CASRVANTEAFF. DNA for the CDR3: TGTGCCAGTAGAGTGGCGAACACTGAAGCTTTCTTT.

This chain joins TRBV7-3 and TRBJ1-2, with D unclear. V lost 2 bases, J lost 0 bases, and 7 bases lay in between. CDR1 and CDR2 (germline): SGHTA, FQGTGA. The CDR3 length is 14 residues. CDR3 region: CASSLDPANYGYTF. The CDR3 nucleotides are TGTGCCAGCAGCTTAGATCCGGCTAACTATGGCTACACCTTC.

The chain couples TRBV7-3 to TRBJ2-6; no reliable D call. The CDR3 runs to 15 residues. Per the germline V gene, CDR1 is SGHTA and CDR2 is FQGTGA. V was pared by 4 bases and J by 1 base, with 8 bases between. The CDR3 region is CASSSSGSGANVLTF. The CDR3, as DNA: TGTGCCAGCAGCTCCTCCGGGTCTGGGGCCAACGTCCTGACTTTC.

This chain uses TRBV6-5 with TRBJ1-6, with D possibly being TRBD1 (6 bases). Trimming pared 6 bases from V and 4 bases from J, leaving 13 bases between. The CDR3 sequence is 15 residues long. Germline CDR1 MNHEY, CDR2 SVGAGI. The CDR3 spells CASRDSVTYNSPLHF. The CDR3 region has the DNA TGTGCCAGCAGGGACAGCGTTACTTATAATTCACCCCTCCACTTT.